Reported below is one T cell receptor (beta chain). Its antigen has not been determined. No base quality values were provided; no much bigger clone lies one nucleotide off. In Seattle, one collaborating source enrolled patients while the infection was active and tracked those patients longitudinally over the course of disease. Whole blood was collected in K2EDTA tubes by collaborating institutions according to the institutions' own protocols. For TCRbeta analysis, collaborators shipped samples as frozen whole blood, isolated PBMCs, or DNA extracted from either of those sample types. This sample is part of a study of blood T cell repertoires in COVID-19 (dated by TCRdb to the early 2020s). For the study in its entirety: Samples from collaborators originated in the United States, Italy and Spain and spanned both the acute and convalescent phases of COVID-19. The repertoires were released in a freely available public database intended as a resource for research on the immune response to SARS-CoV-2. The dataset comprised deeply sampled blood TCRbeta repertoires from subjects exposed to, actively infected with, or recovered from COVID-19. A de-identified subject ID, COVID-19 status, age in years and sex were almost always included in the sample metadata. The material from the prospective study consisted of cDNA or gDNA derived from T cells, B-cell-depleted T cells, or PBMCs. Samples were obtained from the ongoing ImmuneRACE study (first 160 participants) and from over 1,000 subjects provided by 6 global collaborators. Where HLA class I and class II types were available, the types were taken from metadata supplied by the sample provider, not from assay-based typing. The research as a whole found: The quantity of clinical and demographic metadata differed by source and by participant and was supplied without curation.

From V the trimming removes 2 bases and from J it removes 2 bases, while the gene matches leave 6 bases of the junction unaccounted for. Per the germline V gene, SQVTM is the CDR1 and ANQGSEA is the CDR2. Including cysteine and phenylalanine, the CDR3 has 15 amino acids. Only CDR3 DNA is held: 45 bases, read in frame from base 1. TCRbeta CDR3 regions were amplified from genomic DNA by means of the immunoSEQ Assay, a bias-controlled multiplex PCR. The authors' pipeline ran thus. Nucleated cell counts per sample were estimated from amplification of reference gene primers within the assay. To quantify the absolute abundance of each unique TCRbeta CDR3 rearrangement, sequence reads were collapsed and filtered. Productive Simpson clonality was computed per sample as the square root of Simpson's diversity index over productive rearrangements. As stored in TCRdb, this immuneACCESS dataset retains in-frame rearrangements with V and J assigned. A fraction of the clones does not appear; measured against another copy, unresolved V genes explain less than half of the discrepancy, and the remainder lacks a known reason. Clonal size and the V and J genes are those of that table, whereas D and trimming came from the DNA. Here the sample has roughly 190,000 clones; 86% occur a single time. In total, the top ten clones hold approximately 10% of the sample.

The sequence was collected from a woman in her sixties with COVID-19, enrolled during active disease. Specimen: peripheral blood. The V and J genes are TRBV29-1 and TRBJ1-2; TRBD1 fits 9 bases in the junction. At the DNA level, the sequence is TGCAGCGTTGAAAGGCGACAGGGGGGAAACTATGGCTACACCTTC. This translates into CSVERRQGGNYGYTF.